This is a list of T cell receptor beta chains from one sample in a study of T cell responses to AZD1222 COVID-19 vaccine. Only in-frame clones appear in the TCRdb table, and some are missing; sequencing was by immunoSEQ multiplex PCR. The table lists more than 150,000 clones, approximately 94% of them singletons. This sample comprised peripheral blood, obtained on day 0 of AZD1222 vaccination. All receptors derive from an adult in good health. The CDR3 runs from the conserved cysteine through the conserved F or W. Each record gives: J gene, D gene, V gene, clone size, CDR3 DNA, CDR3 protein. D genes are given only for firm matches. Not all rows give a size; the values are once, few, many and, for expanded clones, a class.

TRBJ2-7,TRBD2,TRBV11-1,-,TGTGCCAGCAGCTTGACTAGCGGAGCATACGAGCAGTACTTC,CASSLTSGAYEQYF
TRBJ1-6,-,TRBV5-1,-,TGCGCCAGCAGCTCAAAGGGCAGGACCCTCCACTTT,CASSSKGRTLHF
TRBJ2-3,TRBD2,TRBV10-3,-,TGTGCCATCTCGGGACTAGCGGGAGCAGATACGCAGTATTTT,CAISGLAGADTQYF
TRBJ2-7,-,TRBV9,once,TGTGCCAGCAGCCCCCGGGACCTCTACGAGCAGTACTTC,CASSPRDLYEQYF
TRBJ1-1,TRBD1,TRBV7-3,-,TGTGCCAGCAGCCCGGGACAGGGCACTGAAGCTTTCTTT,CASSPGQGTEAFF
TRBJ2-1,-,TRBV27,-,TGTGCCAGCAGTTTATTTGCGCCGTCCTACAATGAGCAGTTCTTC,CASSLFAPSYNEQFF
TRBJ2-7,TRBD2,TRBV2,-,TGTGCCAGCAGTGTTGTAGCGGGAGGCGAGCAGTACTTC,CASSVVAGGEQYF
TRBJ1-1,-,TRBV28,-,TGTGCCAGCAGTTTAAACTGGGTGGGGGCTGAAGCTTTCTTT,CASSLNWVGAEAFF
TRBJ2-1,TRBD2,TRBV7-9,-,TGTGCCAGCAGCTTTAGCGGGCAGTTGGGCAATGAGCAGTTCTTC,CASSFSGQLGNEQFF
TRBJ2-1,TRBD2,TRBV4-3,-,TGCGCCAGCAGCGGGACTAGCGACCCTTACAATGAGCAGTTCTTC,CASSGTSDPYNEQFF
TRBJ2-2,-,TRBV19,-,TGTGCCAGTAGTATTCTCGGTACCGGGGAGCTGTTTTTT,CASSILGTGELFF
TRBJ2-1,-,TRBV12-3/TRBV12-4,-,TGTGCCAGCAGTTTAAGGACAAACAATGAGCAGTTCTTC,CASSLRTNNEQFF
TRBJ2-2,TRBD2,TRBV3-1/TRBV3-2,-,TGTGCCAGCAGCCAGGGGCGGGGGTACACCGGGGAGCTGTTTTTT,CASSQGRGYTGELFF
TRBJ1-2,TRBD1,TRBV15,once,TGTGCCACCAGCGAGGGTCCCGGGACAGGGAAAGGCTACACCTTC,CATSEGPGTGKGYTF
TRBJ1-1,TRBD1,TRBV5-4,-,TGTGCCAGCAGCTTAGGACAGGGTAGATCCACTGAAGCTTTCTTT,CASSLGQGRSTEAFF
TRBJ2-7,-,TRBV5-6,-,TGTGCCAGCAGCTTCCGTGCTTTAACTTACGAGCAGTACTTC,CASSFRALTYEQYF
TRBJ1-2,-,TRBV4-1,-,TGCGCCAGCAGCCAACCAGGACAGAACAAGTATGGCTACACCTTC,CASSQPGQNKYGYTF
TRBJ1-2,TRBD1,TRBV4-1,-,TGCGCCAGCAGCCAAGATGGGACAGGAACCAACTTTCGCTATGGCTACACCTTC,CASSQDGTGTNFRYGYTF
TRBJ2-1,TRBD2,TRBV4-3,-,TGCGCCAGCAGCCAGAGCCCCAGCGGGAGGGCCAACAATGAGCAGTTCTTC,CASSQSPSGRANNEQFF
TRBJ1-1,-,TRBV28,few,TGTGCCAGCAGCTCCATCCCTGGCACCCCGCGCACTGAAGCTTTCTTT,CASSSIPGTPRTEAFF
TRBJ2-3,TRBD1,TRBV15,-,TGTGCCACCAGCATCGGGACAGGGCCAGATACGCAGTATTTT,CATSIGTGPDTQYF
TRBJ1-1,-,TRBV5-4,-,TGTGCCAGCAGCGAGGGGGGGGAAGTGGGGACTGAAGCTTTCTTT,CASSEGGEVGTEAFF
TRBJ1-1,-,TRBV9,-,TGTGCCAGCAGCGAATCTGGGGGCTTGGCTGAAGCTTTCTTT,CASSESGGLAEAFF
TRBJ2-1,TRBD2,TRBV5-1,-,TGCGCCAGCAGACTAGCGGGGAGGGGTGAGCAGTTCTTC,CASRLAGRGEQFF
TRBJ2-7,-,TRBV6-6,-,TGTGCCAGCAGTCCGAGTGGGGCCCTCTCCTACGAGCAGTACTTC,CASSPSGALSYEQYF
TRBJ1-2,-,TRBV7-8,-,TGTGCCAGCAGCCTTCGCAGCGTCAGTCATGGCTACACCTTC,CASSLRSVSHGYTF
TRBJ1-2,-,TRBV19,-,TGTGCCAGTAGAGGGCTCACTCGGGACTATGGCTACACCTTC,CASRGLTRDYGYTF
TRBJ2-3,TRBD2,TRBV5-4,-,TGTGCCAGCACCCCTAGGCCACTAGCGGGAGTCGGTGATACGCAGTATTTT,CASTPRPLAGVGDTQYF
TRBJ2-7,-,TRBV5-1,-,TGCGCCAGCAGCTTGGCCTTGGGCAGGGACTACGAGCAGTACTTC,CASSLALGRDYEQYF
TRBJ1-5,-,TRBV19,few,TGTGCCAGTAGTATAGACTGTCTGGGACACGGGTTTGTCCCCCAGCATTTT,CASSIDCLGHGFVPQHF
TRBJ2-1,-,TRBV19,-,TGTGCCAGTAATACCCCCAGGGGAAGCTCCTACAATGAGCAGTTCTTC,CASNTPRGSSYNEQFF
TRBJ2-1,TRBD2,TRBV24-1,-,TGTGCCACCAGTGAATCGGGACTAGCTTTCAATGAGCAGTTCTTC,CATSESGLAFNEQFF
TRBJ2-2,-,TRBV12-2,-,TGTGCAAGTCGCTTAGATCCCAGGACTAGCGACACCGGGGAGCTGTTTTTT,CASRLDPRTSDTGELFF
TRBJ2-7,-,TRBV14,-,TGTGCCAGCAGCCAAGAATTAAAGTCCTACGAGCAGTACTTC,CASSQELKSYEQYF
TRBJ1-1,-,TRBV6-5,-,TGTGCCAGCAGTTACTTTCGGTATTCGAACACTGAAGCTTTCTTT,CASSYFRYSNTEAFF
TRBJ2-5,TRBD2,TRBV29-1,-,TGCAGCATATCCGGGACTAGCGGGCCCCAAGAGACCCAGTACTTC,CSISGTSGPQETQYF
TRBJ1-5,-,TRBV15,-,TGTGCCACCAGCAGAGGGGACGGGGTTAACAATCAGCCCCAGCATTTT,CATSRGDGVNNQPQHF
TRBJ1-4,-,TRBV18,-,TGTGCCAGCTCACAGAGGGATTTTGAAAAACTGTTTTTT,CASSQRDFEKLFF
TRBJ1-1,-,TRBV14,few,TGTGCCAGCAGCCCGAGAAGGGGGGGTCTCACTGAAGCTTTCTTT,CASSPRRGGLTEAFF
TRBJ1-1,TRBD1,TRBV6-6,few,TGTGCCAGCAGTAAGAGGACAGGGGGGATGAACACTGAAGCTTTCTTT,CASSKRTGGMNTEAFF
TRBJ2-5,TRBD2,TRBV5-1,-,TGCGCCAGCAGCAGAGGTAGCGGGGGCCAAGAGACCCAGTACTTC,CASSRGSGGQETQYF
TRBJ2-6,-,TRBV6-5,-,TGTGCCAGCAGCCGAGGGGAGTCTGGGGCCAACGTCCTGACTTTC,CASSRGESGANVLTF